This TCR beta chain was sequenced during a study of Tregs in tolerant kidney transplant recipients. The nonmyeloablative bone marrow transplants came from related graft donors, with transient mixed chimerism. Repertoires were generated with immunoSEQ multiplex PCR, while TCRdb's copy carries only in-frame clones and drops some. The sample carries approximately 60,000 clones, roughly 86% recorded once. V shed 8 bases and J shed 12 bases, with 14 bases lying between them. CDR1 is SEHNR and CDR2 is FQNEAQ in the germline V gene (reference sequence). This CDR3 region has 10 residues. The chain joins TRBV7-9 to TRBJ2-7; tentative D call: TRBD2 (5 bases). The TCR was taken from a human patient who received a combined kidney and bone marrow transplant. Some T cells may be transferred from the graft donor. Sequencing used CD4+ T cells from blood (PBMCs), obtained 6 months after the transplant. CDR3 protein: CASGRGVGYF. In DNA form, the CDR3 reads TGTGCCAGCGGCCGGGGAGTTGGGTACTTC.